Below, 25 T cell receptor beta chains from the same sample are listed, as sequenced in a study of shared clonotypes between healthy human individuals. Profiled with immunoSEQ multiplex PCR; TCRdb holds only in-frame clones, not every one. This table has approximately 2.1 million clones, over 85% appearing once. Source material: naive CD4+ T cells from PBMCs. The subset denotes: CD45RA+ positively selected. These receptors were collected from a man aged 18 to 30 in good health. Some clones in this sample may be carry-over from other donors' samples.

This chain joins TRBV6-6 and TRBJ1-5; D might be TRBD1 (6 bases). The CDR3 contains 16 residues. Looked up from germline, CDR1 is MNHNY and CDR2 is SVGAGI (reference sequence). The germline V and J ends were trimmed by 6 bases and 2 bases, with 17 bases remaining between them. CDR3 residues: CASSQTMGAGNQPQHF. CDR3 nucleotide sequence: TGTGCCAGCAGCCAAACAATGGGGGCGGGCAATCAGCCCCAGCATTTT.

CDR3: CASSTGTASYEQYF. CDR3 DNA: TGTGCCAGCAGCACCGGGACAGCCTCCTACGAGCAGTACTTC. The chain has TRBV6-6 and TRBJ2-7; 7 bases align to TRBD1. CDR1 and CDR2 from the germline V gene are MNHNY and SVGAGI (reference sequence). The CDR3 covers 14 residues. V was clipped by 6 bases and J by 0 bases; unmatched bases: 5.

The chain is built from TRBV7-3 and TRBJ2-1; D possibly matches TRBD1 or TRBD2 (5 bases each). Germline V gives CDR1 SGHTA, CDR2 FQGTGA. The CDR3 loop spans 15 amino acids. V was clipped by 5 bases and J by 6 bases, with 17 bases between them. CDR3 sequence: CASSPGGAGGNEQFF. CDR3 nucleotide sequence: TGTGCCAGCAGCCCCGGTGGGGCGGGCGGCAATGAGCAGTTCTTC.

The V gene is TRBV9, the J gene TRBJ2-3; 8 positions match TRBD2. Unmatched junction bases numbered 7, after V lost 4 bases and J lost 0 bases. CDR1 is SGDLS and CDR2 is YYNGEE in the germline V gene. The CDR3 has 16 amino acids. The DNA of the CDR3 is TGTGCCAGCAGCCCGGGACTAGATACTAGCACAGATACGCAGTATTTT. The encoded protein is CASSPGLDTSTDTQYF.

The chain uses TRBV6-4 and TRBJ2-3, with TRBD1 matching over 7 bases. Germline CDR1 reads MRHNA; CDR2 reads SNTAGT. CDR3 length: 14 amino acids. Losses at the gene ends were 4 bases for V and 2 bases for J; bases not matched to a gene: 3. For the CDR3, the DNA is TGTGCCAGCAGTGGGACAGGTTTCACAGATACGCAGTATTTT. Amino acid sequence: CASSGTGFTDTQYF.

V usage is TRBV28 and J usage is TRBJ1-2, with D unclear. From germline, CDR1 is MDHEN and CDR2 SYDVKM. V lost 6 bases, J lost 4 bases, and 15 bases lay in between. This CDR3 is 14 amino acids long. The CDR3 region has the DNA TGTGCCAGCAGCCGACGGGCGGCCCTCTATGGCTACACCTTC. The encoded protein is CASSRRAALYGYTF.

The V gene is TRBV6-5, the J gene TRBJ1-5; D ambiguous. The CDR3 totals 14 residues. CDR1 is MNHEY, CDR2 SVGAGI, per germline. V dropped 6 bases and J dropped 0 bases, with 9 bases sitting between them. CDR3 loop: CASSLTSSNQPQHF. CDR3 in DNA: TGTGCCAGCAGCCTAACAAGTAGCAATCAGCCCCAGCATTTT.

The rearrangement joins TRBV28 to TRBJ1-2, with TRBD1 identical over 9 bases. This CDR3 is built from 14 residues. After removal of 8 bases from V and 3 bases from J, the junction contained 7 bases not matched to a gene. CDR1 is MDHEN, CDR2 SYDVKM, per germline. CDR3 DNA sequence: TGTGCCAGCGGGAACAGGGGGCTCGACTATGGCTACACCTTC. Translating it yields CASGNRGLDYGYTF.

This sequence joins TRBV9 and TRBJ2-5, with D hard to call. The CDR3 has 16 residues. The germline V gene encodes CDR1 SGDLS and CDR2 YYNGEE. V was cut by 0 bases and J by 1 base, with 13 bases left in between. In nucleotides, the CDR3 is TGTGCCAGCAGCGTAGTAGGCGGCTCTATCCAAGAGACCCAGTACTTC. It translates to CASSVVGGSIQETQYF.

This clone occurred once. The chain recombines TRBV7-2 with TRBJ2-1; TRBD2 aligns across 7 bases. V was clipped by 5 bases and J by 9 bases; unmatched bases: 13. Germline loops: CDR1 SGHTA, CDR2 FQGNSA. This CDR3 region has 15 residues. CDR3 sequence (DNA): TGTGCCAGCAGCAAAGACGGGACTACCCTCCGTGAGCAGTTCTTC. This gives the protein CASSKDGTTLREQFF.

Concerning this clone itself: The sample has other DNA sequences that encode this CDR3 too. The V and J genes are TRBV28 and TRBJ2-7; either TRBD1 or TRBD2 may supply D (5 bases each). Trimming shortened V by 9 bases and J by 0 bases, and 15 bases separated the two germline ends. This CDR3 comprises 14 residues. The germline V gene has CDR1 MDHEN and CDR2 SYDVKM. In DNA, the CDR3 is TGTGCCAGTCAGACCTCAGGGAGCTCCTACGAGCAGTACTTC. This codes for CASQTSGSSYEQYF.

The chain joins TRBV5-1 to TRBJ1-1; 7 positions agree with TRBD1. V was clipped by 6 bases and J by 4 bases; unmatched bases: 12. The CDR3 is 15 residues long. Germline loops: CDR1 SGHRS, CDR2 YFSETQ. The chain's CDR3 is CASTKSLTGPTEAFF. For the CDR3, the DNA is TGCGCCAGCACCAAATCGTTGACAGGGCCCACTGAAGCTTTCTTT.

The chain combines TRBV10-3 with TRBJ2-3, with 7 bases fitting TRBD1. This CDR3 is 15 amino acids long. With V trimmed by 6 bases and J by 5 bases, 11 bases remained unmatched. Per the germline V gene, CDR1 is ENHRY and CDR2 is SYGVKD. CDR3 DNA sequence: TGTGCCATCAGCGACCGGGACAGTTCCTTAGATACGCAGTATTTT. It is translated as CAISDRDSSLDTQYF.

The chain recombines TRBV5-1 with TRBJ2-5, with D possibly matching TRBD1 (6 bases). The germline V gene has CDR1 SGHRS and CDR2 YFSETQ. Trimming shortened V by 4 bases and J by 10 bases, and 17 bases separated the two germline ends. The CDR3 length is 13 residues. CDR3 DNA sequence: TGCGCCAGCAGCCCGGACAGTCAAGTGGGCCAGTACTTC. Its translation is CASSPDSQVGQYF.

V and J are TRBV9 and TRBJ2-3; D possibly corresponds to TRBD1 (6 bases). This CDR3 comprises 13 residues. Germline CDR1 and CDR2: SGDLS and YYNGEE. Trimming cost V 6 bases and J 2 bases, with 10 bases left between them. CDR3 protein: CASTDRVTDTQYF. The CDR3 nucleotides are TGTGCCAGCACGGACAGAGTCACAGATACGCAGTATTTT.

This rearrangement joins TRBV7-6 to TRBJ2-1; TRBD2 is a possible D gene (6 bases). The CDR3 is 16 amino acids. CDR1 SGHVS and CDR2 FNYEAQ come from the germline V gene. V was shortened by 0 bases and J by 2 bases, with 11 bases between the two germline ends. The CDR3 DNA is TGTGCCAGCAGCTTAGCGGAGGGTACCCCCTACAATGAGCAGTTCTTC. It translates to CASSLAEGTPYNEQFF.

The V and J genes are TRBV5-6 and TRBJ1-2; D not certain. V lost 5 bases and J 4 bases, leaving 18 bases between the germline ends. The CDR3 totals 15 residues. Germline CDR1 reads SGHDT; CDR2 reads YYEEEE. The DNA of the CDR3 is TGTGCCAGCAGTTGGAACAATAGTCGGACCTATGGCTACACCTTC. Translating gives CASSWNNSRTYGYTF.

This clone is a singleton in its sample. The chain is built from TRBV5-5 and TRBJ1-1; D is uncertain. Germline V CDR1 and CDR2: SGHKS, YYEKEE (reference sequence). There are 15 residues in the CDR3. V was shortened by 4 bases and J by 4 bases, with 17 bases between the two germline ends. The CDR3 DNA reads as TGTGCCAGCAGCCGGATGGGTGATTTGGGCACTGAAGCTTTCTTT. As protein: CASSRMGDLGTEAFF.

The CDR3 DNA reads TGTGCCAGCAGAAGAAACTTTGCTCAGGCCGGTAACACCATATATTTT. As protein: CASRRNFAQAGNTIYF. The rearrangement joins TRBV2 to TRBJ1-3, with D hard to call. CDR1 SNHLY and CDR2 FYNNEI come from the germline V gene. This CDR3 is 16 amino acids long. V was clipped by 6 bases and J by 7 bases, with 22 bases between them.

The chain employs TRBV28 and TRBJ2-7, with TRBD2 matching 12 bases. The CDR3 extends over 16 amino acids. Germline V gene sequence: CDR1 MDHEN, CDR2 SYDVKM. Trimming at V came to 6 bases and at J to 6 bases, leaving 12 bases not matched to a gene. This CDR3 is CASRVQGSGLAGEQYF. DNA of the CDR3: TGTGCCAGCAGGGTACAGGGGTCGGGACTAGCGGGCGAGCAGTACTTC. The full variable domain, in which reference TRBV28 and TRBJ2-7 provide the parts outside the CDR3, is DVKVTQSSRYLVKRTGEKVFLECVQDMDHENMFWYRQDPGLGLRLIYFSYDVKMKEKGDIPEGYSVSREKKERFSLILESASTNQTSMYLCASRVQGSGLAGEQYFGPGTRLTVT.

The V call is TRBV7-7, the J call TRBJ2-3; D unresolved. Germline V gene data show CDR1 as SSHAT and CDR2 as FNYEAQ (reference sequence). The CDR3 is 14 amino acids. V was shortened by 2 bases and J by 4 bases, with 10 bases between the two germline ends. For the CDR3, the DNA is TGTGCCAGCAGCTTATATAGGGCTCCAGATACGCAGTATTTT. Residues: CASSLYRAPDTQYF.

The CDR3 sequence is CASSLGPGAEQYF. CDR3 nucleotides: TGTGCCAGCAGCTTAGGACCCGGCGCCGAGCAGTACTTC. The V call is TRBV11-2, the J call TRBJ2-7; D unresolved. CDR3 length equals 13 residues. With 1 base removed from V and 6 bases from J, the gap between germline ends came to 10 bases. From germline, CDR1 is SGHAT and CDR2 FQNNGV.

This rearrangement joins TRBV9 to TRBJ2-1, with D tentatively TRBD1 or TRBD2 (5 bases each). Germline V CDR1 and CDR2: SGDLS, YYNGEE. Between the trimmed V and J ends, which lost 2 bases and 11 bases, there was a span of 14 bases. The CDR3 extends over 13 amino acids. This CDR3 reads CASSVGPGAQQFF. The CDR3 coding sequence is TGTGCCAGCAGCGTGGGACCCGGCGCCCAGCAGTTCTTC.

The gene calls are TRBV9 and TRBJ2-7; a weak D match, TRBD1 (5 bases). Germline values: CDR1 SGDLS, CDR2 YYNGEE. The CDR3 covers 16 residues. V gave up 0 bases and J gave up 4 bases, with 17 bases separating them. CDR3 nucleotide sequence: TGTGCCAGCAGCGTAGACGGCAAGGGGATGGGGTACGAGCAGTACTTC. Its translation: CASSVDGKGMGYEQYF.

CDR3 sequence reads: CASSSSQGLLNYNEQFF. In DNA, the CDR3 is TGCGCCAGCAGCTCTTCACAGGGGCTCCTGAACTACAATGAGCAGTTCTTC. The V and J genes are TRBV5-1 and TRBJ2-1; TRBD1 matches at 7 bases. The junction had 12 bases not matched to a gene; V was cut back by 3 bases and J by 3 bases. CDR1 is SGHRS, CDR2 YFSETQ, per germline. This CDR3 spans 17 amino acids.